The T cell receptor beta chain under discussion was sequenced for a study of T cell responses to AZD1222 COVID-19 vaccine. V gave up 4 bases and J gave up 6 bases, with 10 bases separating them. This CDR3 has 13 amino acids. Per germline, CDR1 LNHNV and CDR2 YYDKDF (reference sequence). Assay: immunoSEQ multiplex PCR; the TCRdb copy retains only in-frame clones and omits some. Of under 150,000 clones listed, around nine tenths are singletons. The chain links TRBV15 to TRBJ2-1; D may be TRBD2 (5 bases). The sequence derives from an adult in good health. Source: peripheral blood, taken on day 0 of AZD1222 vaccination. The CDR3 DNA follows: TGTGCCACCAGCACCGGGAACGGCAATGAGCAGTTCTTC. Encoded protein: CATSTGNGNEQFF.